This T cell receptor (beta chain) originates from a study of long-term antiretroviral therapy in people with HIV. Study results and limitations: Post-treatment diversity went higher with ART but stayed below transplant donor controls. In the period from the mid-2000s to the late 2010s, blood was collected, possibly under older ART regimens.

The CDR3 length is 16 residues. Trimming at V came to 3 bases and at J to 0 bases, leaving 3 bases not matched to a gene. Germline CDR1 reads SGHRS; CDR2 reads YFSETQ. On this clone: What it recognizes is unknown.

Each specimen consisted of about 0.85-10 million cryopreserved PBMC prior to extraction of DNA. Sequencing used immunoSEQ v3.0 at survey level. Only in-frame clones appear in the TCRdb table, and some are missing; sequencing was by immunoSEQ multiplex PCR. The table lists 17,000 or so clones, over 75% of them singletons. V gene TRBV5-1 combines with J gene TRBJ2-3, with 11 positions matching TRBD2. The sample was unsorted PBMCs, taken 0.3 years after starting antiretroviral therapy. The TCR originated in a man aged 55 to 70 with HIV. DNA of the CDR3: TGCGCCAGCAGCTACCTAGCGGGGGGTAGCACAGATACGCAGTATTTT. It translates to CASSYLAGGSTDTQYF.